This T cell receptor (beta chain) was recovered during a study of neoadjuvant anti-PD-1 for oral cavity cancer. Study as a whole: Around day 43, patients without progression received a fourth nivolumab dose before surgery.

As for time point: after neoadjuvant nivolumab, at surgical resection. These newly diagnosed stage II-IVA oral cavity squamous cell carcinoma patients had no prior systemic or radiation treatment. The CDR3 is 14 amino acids. Germline CDR1 reads MNHEY; CDR2 reads SVGAGI. Deletions cut 2 bases from V and 4 bases from J, with 9 bases between. By share of the sample, this clone is medium-sized (0.01 to 0.1%). Assay used: immunoSEQ multiplex PCR; TCRdb lists only in-frame clones, some missing. In the table there are roughly 46,000 clones, approximately 80% of which are singletons. The origin of this receptor is a person aged 35 to 85 with oral cavity squamous cell carcinoma. The source was PBMCs, collected after nivolumab (anti-PD-1) treatment. The genes are TRBV6-5 and TRBJ2-1; D gene ambiguous. The CDR3 sequence: CASSYQHPYNEQFF. The CDR3 nucleotides read TGTGCCAGCAGTTACCAGCATCCGTACAATGAGCAGTTCTTC.